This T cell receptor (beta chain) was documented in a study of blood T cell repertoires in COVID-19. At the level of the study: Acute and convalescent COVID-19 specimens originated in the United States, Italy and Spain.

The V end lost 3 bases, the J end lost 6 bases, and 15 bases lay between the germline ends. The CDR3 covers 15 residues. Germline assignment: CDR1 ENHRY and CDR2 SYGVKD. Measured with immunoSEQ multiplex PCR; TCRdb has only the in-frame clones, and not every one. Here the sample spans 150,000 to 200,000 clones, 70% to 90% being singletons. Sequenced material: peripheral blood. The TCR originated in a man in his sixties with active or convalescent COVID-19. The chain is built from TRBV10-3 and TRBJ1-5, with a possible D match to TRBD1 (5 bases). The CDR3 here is CAISEGAGRGQPQHF. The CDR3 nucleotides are TGTGCCATCAGTGAAGGAGCAGGGCGGGGTCAGCCCCAGCATTTT.